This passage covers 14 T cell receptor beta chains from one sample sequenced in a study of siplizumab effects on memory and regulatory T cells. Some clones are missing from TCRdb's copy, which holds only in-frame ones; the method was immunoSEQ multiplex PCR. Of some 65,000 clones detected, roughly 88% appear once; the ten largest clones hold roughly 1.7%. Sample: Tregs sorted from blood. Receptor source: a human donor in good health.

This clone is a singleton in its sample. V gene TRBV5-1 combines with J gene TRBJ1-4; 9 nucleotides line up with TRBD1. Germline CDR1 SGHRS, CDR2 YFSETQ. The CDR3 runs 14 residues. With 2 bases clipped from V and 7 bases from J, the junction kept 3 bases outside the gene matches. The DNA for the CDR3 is TGCGCCAGCAGCTTTGGGGACAGGGCTGAAAAACTGTTTTTT. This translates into CASSFGDRAEKLFF.

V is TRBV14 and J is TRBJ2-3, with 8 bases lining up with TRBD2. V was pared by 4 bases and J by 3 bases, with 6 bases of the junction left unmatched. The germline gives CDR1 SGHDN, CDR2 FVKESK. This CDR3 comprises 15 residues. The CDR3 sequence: CASSRQLAATDTQYF. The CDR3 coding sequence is TGTGCCAGCAGCCGGCAACTAGCGGCTACAGATACGCAGTATTTT. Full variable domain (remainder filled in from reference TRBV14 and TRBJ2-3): EAGVTQFPSHSVIEKGQTVTLRCDPISGHDNLYWYRRVMGKEIKFLLHFVKESKQDESGMPNNRFLAERTGGTYSTLKVQPAELEDSGVYFCASSRQLAATDTQYFGPGTRLTVL.

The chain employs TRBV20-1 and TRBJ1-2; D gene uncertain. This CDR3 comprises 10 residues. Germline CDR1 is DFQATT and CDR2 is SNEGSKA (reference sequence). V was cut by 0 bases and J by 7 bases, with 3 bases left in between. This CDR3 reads CSAREAGYTF. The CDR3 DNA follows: TGCAGTGCTAGAGAGGCTGGCTACACCTTC.

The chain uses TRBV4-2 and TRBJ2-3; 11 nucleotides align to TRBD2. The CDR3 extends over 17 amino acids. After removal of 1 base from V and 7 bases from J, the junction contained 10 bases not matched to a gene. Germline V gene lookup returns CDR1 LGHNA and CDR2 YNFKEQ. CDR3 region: CASSQGGLAAMRHTQYF. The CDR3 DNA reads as TGTGCCAGCAGCCAAGGGGGACTAGCGGCGATGAGGCATACGCAGTATTTT.

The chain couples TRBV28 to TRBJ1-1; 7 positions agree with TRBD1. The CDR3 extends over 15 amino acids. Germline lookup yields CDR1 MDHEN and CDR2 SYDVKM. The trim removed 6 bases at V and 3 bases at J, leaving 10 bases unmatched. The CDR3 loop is CASSPGQPIDTEAFF. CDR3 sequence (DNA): TGTGCCAGCAGCCCGGGACAGCCGATAGACACTGAAGCTTTCTTT. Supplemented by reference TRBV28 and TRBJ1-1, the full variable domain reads DVKVTQSSRYLVKRTGEKVFLECVQDMDHENMFWYRQDPGLGLRLIYFSYDVKMKEKGDIPEGYSVSREKKERFSLILESASTNQTSMYLCASSPGQPIDTEAFFGQGTRLTVV.

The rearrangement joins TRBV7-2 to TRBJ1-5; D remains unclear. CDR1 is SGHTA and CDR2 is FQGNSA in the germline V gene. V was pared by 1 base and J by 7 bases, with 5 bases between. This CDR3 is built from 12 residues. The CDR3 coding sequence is TGTGCCAGCAGCTTAGGAGGCCAGCCCCAGCATTTT. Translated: CASSLGGQPQHF. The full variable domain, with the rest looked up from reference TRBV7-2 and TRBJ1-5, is GAGVSQSPSNKVTEKGKDVELRCDPISGHTALYWYRQSLGQGLEFLIYFQGNSAPDKSGLPSDRFSAERTGGSVSTLTIQRTQQEDSAVYLCASSLGGQPQHFGDGTRLSIL.

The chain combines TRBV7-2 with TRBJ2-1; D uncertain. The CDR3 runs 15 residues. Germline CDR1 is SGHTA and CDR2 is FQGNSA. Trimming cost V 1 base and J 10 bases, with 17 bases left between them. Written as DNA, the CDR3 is TGTGCCAGCAGCTTAGAGTCAGGTGGGTCTCCAGAGCAGTTCTTC. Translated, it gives CASSLESGGSPEQFF.

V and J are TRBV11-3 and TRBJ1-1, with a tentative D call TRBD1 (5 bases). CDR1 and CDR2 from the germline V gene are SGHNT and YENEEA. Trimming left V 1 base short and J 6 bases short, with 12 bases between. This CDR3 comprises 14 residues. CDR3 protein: CASSLVDSPPEAFF. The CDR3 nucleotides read TGTGCCAGCAGCTTAGTAGACAGCCCCCCTGAAGCTTTCTTT. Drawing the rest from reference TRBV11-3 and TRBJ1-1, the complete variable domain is EAGVVQSPRYKIIEKKQPVAFWCNPISGHNTLYWYLQNLGQGPELLIRYENEEAVDDSQLPKDRFSAERLKGVDSTLKIQPAELGDSAVYLCASSLVDSPPEAFFGQGTRLTVV.

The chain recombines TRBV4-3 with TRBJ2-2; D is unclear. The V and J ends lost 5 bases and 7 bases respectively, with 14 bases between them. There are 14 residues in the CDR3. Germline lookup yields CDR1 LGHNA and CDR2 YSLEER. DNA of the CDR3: TGCGCCAGCAGCACCCAGGAAGGGCGCGGGGAGCTGTTTTTT. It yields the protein CASSTQEGRGELFF.

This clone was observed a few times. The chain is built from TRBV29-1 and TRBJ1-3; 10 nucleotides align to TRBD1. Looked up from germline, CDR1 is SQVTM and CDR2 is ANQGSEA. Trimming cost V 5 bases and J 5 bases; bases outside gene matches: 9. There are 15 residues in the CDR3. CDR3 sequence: CSVRPGTGDRNTIYF. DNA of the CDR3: TGCAGCGTTCGTCCCGGGACAGGGGATCGAAACACCATATATTTT.

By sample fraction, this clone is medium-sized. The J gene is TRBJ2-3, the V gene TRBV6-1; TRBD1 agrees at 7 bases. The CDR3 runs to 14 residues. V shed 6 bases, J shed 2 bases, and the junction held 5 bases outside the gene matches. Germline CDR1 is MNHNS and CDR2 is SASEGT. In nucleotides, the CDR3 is TGTGCCAGCAGGCGAGAGGGGGCCACAGATACGCAGTATTTT. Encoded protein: CASRREGATDTQYF.

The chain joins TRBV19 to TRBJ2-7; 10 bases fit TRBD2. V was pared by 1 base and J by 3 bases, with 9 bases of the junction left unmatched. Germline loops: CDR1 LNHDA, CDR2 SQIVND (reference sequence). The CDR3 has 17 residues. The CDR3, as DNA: TGTGCCAGTAGTATAGTTGCTAGCGGGAGTCGCCACTACGAGCAGTACTTC. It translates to CASSIVASGSRHYEQYF.

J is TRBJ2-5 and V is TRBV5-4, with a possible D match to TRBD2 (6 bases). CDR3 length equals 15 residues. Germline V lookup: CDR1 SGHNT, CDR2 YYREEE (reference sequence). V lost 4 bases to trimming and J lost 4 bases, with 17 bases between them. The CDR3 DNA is TGTGCCAGCAGCCCGGAGGGAGGTTGGGGAGAGACCCAGTACTTC. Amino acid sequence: CASSPEGGWGETQYF.

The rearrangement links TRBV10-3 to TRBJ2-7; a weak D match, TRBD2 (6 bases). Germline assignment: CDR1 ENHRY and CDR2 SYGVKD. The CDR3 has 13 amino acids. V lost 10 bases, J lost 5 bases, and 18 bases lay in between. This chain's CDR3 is CATTETGRNEQYF. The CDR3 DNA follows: TGTGCCACCACCGAAACGGGGAGGAACGAGCAGTACTTC.